A single sample is the source of the 2 T cell receptor beta chains below, sequenced in a study of shared clonotypes between healthy human individuals (TCRdb year 2020). The library was generated by the immunoSEQ multiplex PCR assay. The table comes from immuneACCESS by way of TCRdb, which keeps in-frame sequences with V and J called. Part of the clones is missing from these tables; in studies checked, under half for an unresolved V gene and the rest for unknown reasons. Here the sample has about 380,000 clones; 96% occur a single time. The ten largest account for 0.25% to 0.35% of the sample. Sequenced input: memory CD8+ T cells sorted from blood. The intended sense of this specimen's cell subset or site label: CD45RO+ cells pooled with CCR7-negative TemRA cells. The source of these receptors is a man aged 25 to 40 in good health.

The chain recombines TRBV9 with TRBJ2-5; D might be TRBD2 (5 bases). Germline CDR1 is SGDLS and CDR2 is YYNGEE. The CDR3 sequence is 14 residues long. Trimming left V 0 bases short and J 7 bases short, with 13 bases between. DNA of the CDR3: TGTGCCAGCAGCGTAGACCCCCTTGGAGGGACCCAGTACTTC. Its translation: CASSVDPLGGTQYF. The full variable domain, completed using reference TRBV9 and TRBJ2-5, is DSGVTQTPKHLITATGQRVTLRCSPRSGDLSVYWYQQSLDQGLQFLIQYYNGEERAKGNILERFSAQQFPDLHSELNLSSLELGDSALYFCASSVDPLGGTQYFGPGTRLLVL.

Turning to this clone: This specimen includes other DNA sequences encoding the same CDR3. J is TRBJ2-1 and V is TRBV19; 10 bases are shared with TRBD2. Per germline, CDR1 LNHDA and CDR2 SQIVND (reference sequence). Unmatched junction bases numbered 0, after V lost 4 bases and J lost 0 bases. CDR3 length equals 15 residues. The CDR3 nucleotides read TGTGCCAGTAGTAGGACTAGCGGCTCCTACAATGAGCAGTTCTTC. This codes for CASSRTSGSYNEQFF.